Presented here are 29 T cell receptor beta chains from one specimen sequenced in a study of radiotherapy plus CTLA-4 blockade in lung cancer. Using immunoSEQ multiplex PCR, the repertoire was profiled, and TCRdb retains in-frame clones only, with some absent. The sample lists around 38,000 clones; about 86% were seen once. This material consisted of peripheral blood, taken from a patient treated with radiotherapy plus ipilimumab. Every receptor here comes from a human donor with non-small cell lung cancer whose response to radiotherapy plus ipilimumab could not be evaluated.

The gene calls are TRBV28 and TRBJ2-1; D not certain. Germline CDR1 and CDR2: MDHEN and SYDVKM. The CDR3 covers 13 residues. V was shortened by 6 bases and J by 4 bases, with 10 bases between the two germline ends. In nucleotides, the CDR3 is TGTGCCAGCAGGTTCGCCGGGTACAATGAGCAGTTCTTC. This codes for CASRFAGYNEQFF.

V and J are TRBV6-6 and TRBJ2-7; no definite D call. Trimming pared 5 bases from V and 2 bases from J, leaving 10 bases between. Germline lookup yields CDR1 MNHNY and CDR2 SVGAGI (reference sequence). The CDR3 consists of 13 residues. CDR3 region: CASSPSGTYEQYF. DNA for the CDR3: TGTGCCAGCAGTCCCTCTGGCACCTACGAGCAGTACTTC.

The chain uses TRBV2 and TRBJ1-1; D is possibly TRBD1 (5 bases). The CDR3 spans 14 residues. V lost 6 bases and J lost 4, with 15 bases in between. Germline V gives CDR1 SNHLY, CDR2 FYNNEI. The CDR3 DNA follows: TGTGCCAGCAGGGGGGACTCCCAAATCACTGAAGCTTTCTTT. Amino acids: CASRGDSQITEAFF.

The chain couples TRBV7-2 to TRBJ1-1; D perhaps matches TRBD1 (6 bases). V was pared by 7 bases and J by 11 bases, with 20 bases between. CDR1 SGHTA and CDR2 FQGNSA come from the germline V gene. The CDR3 contains 13 residues. CDR3 amino acids: CASTFPQGQGAFF. Here the CDR3 DNA reads TGTGCCAGCACCTTCCCACAGGGACAAGGTGCTTTCTTT.

The V call is TRBV15, the J call TRBJ2-2; possibly TRBD2 for D (5 bases). Germline V lookup: CDR1 LNHNV, CDR2 YYDKDF (reference sequence). The CDR3 is 16 amino acids. The V end lost 0 bases, the J end lost 4 bases, and 12 bases lay between the germline ends. CDR3 sequence reads: CATSRDPGWSTGELFF. CDR3 nucleotides: TGTGCCACCAGCAGAGATCCGGGGTGGAGCACCGGGGAGCTGTTTTTT.

The genes are TRBV15 and TRBJ2-7; D may be TRBD1 (5 bases). This CDR3 has 12 amino acids. Trimming took 5 bases from V and 3 from J, leaving 8 bases between them. The germline V gene has CDR1 LNHNV and CDR2 YYDKDF (reference sequence). The CDR3 reads CATSGQGYEQYF. The CDR3 nucleotides read TGTGCCACCAGCGGCCAGGGCTACGAGCAGTACTTC.

Written as DNA, the CDR3 is TGCGCCAGCAGCTTGGTGCCGGGGGCAGATACGCAGTATTTT. It is translated as CASSLVPGADTQYF. The chain has TRBV5-1 and TRBJ2-3; perhaps TRBD2 as D (6 bases). The germline V and J ends were trimmed by 0 bases and 4 bases, with 9 bases remaining between them. The CDR3 extends over 14 amino acids. Germline V gene sequence: CDR1 SGHRS, CDR2 YFSETQ.

CDR3 sequence (DNA): TGTGCCAGCAGCCCGACGGGCAATGAGCAGTTCTTC. Translated, it gives CASSPTGNEQFF. The V call is TRBV7-3, the J call TRBJ2-1, with no clear D. V gave up 5 bases and J gave up 6 bases, with 8 bases separating them. There are 12 residues in the CDR3. The germline gives CDR1 SGHTA, CDR2 FQGTGA.

Here the CDR3 reads CASSLRGTDTEAFF. DNA for the CDR3: TGTGCCAGCAGCTTACGGGGGACAGACACTGAAGCTTTCTTT. The chain links TRBV7-9 to TRBJ1-1; 7 nucleotides line up with TRBD1. Trimming at V came to 2 bases and at J to 3 bases, leaving 3 bases not matched to a gene. The CDR3 has 14 residues. Germline V CDR1 and CDR2: SEHNR, FQNEAQ (reference sequence).

The chain combines TRBV5-4 with TRBJ2-2, with 7 bases that match TRBD1. The CDR3 length is 14 residues. Losses at the gene ends were 2 bases for V and 8 bases for J; bases not matched to a gene: 6. Germline V gene lookup returns CDR1 SGHNT and CDR2 YYREEE (reference sequence). CDR3 in DNA: TGTGCCAGCAGCTTAACAGGGGTGTCGGGGGAGCTGTTTTTT. This gives the protein CASSLTGVSGELFF.

The V gene is TRBV5-1, the J gene TRBJ1-1; maybe TRBD1 (5 bases). From germline, CDR1 is SGHRS and CDR2 YFSETQ. This CDR3 is 15 amino acids long. V lost 3 bases and J 0 bases, leaving 12 bases between the germline ends. The CDR3 is CASSSSGGVNTEAFF. CDR3 sequence (DNA): TGCGCCAGCAGCTCTTCCGGGGGAGTGAACACTGAAGCTTTCTTT.

This rearrangement joins TRBV7-2 to TRBJ2-3, with unresolved D. V was pared by 1 base and J by 12 bases, with 5 bases between. Germline V gene sequence: CDR1 SGHTA, CDR2 FQGNSA. The CDR3 is 10 amino acids. The CDR3, as DNA: TGTGCCAGCAGCTTAGGGCTCCAGTATTTT. It translates to CASSLGLQYF.

This clone was detected once. The chain recombines TRBV11-3 with TRBJ2-1; 9 nucleotides match TRBD2. CDR1 and CDR2 (germline): SGHNT, YENEEA. The CDR3 consists of 17 residues. J gave up 0 bases and V 0 bases, and 3 bases lay outside the gene matches. CDR3 bases: TGTGCCAGCAGCTTAGAAGGTAGCGGGGGCTCCTACAATGAGCAGTTCTTC. Translating gives CASSLEGSGGSYNEQFF.

V and J are TRBV7-2 and TRBJ2-3, with 7 bases fitting TRBD1. The CDR3 runs to 15 residues. Germline values: CDR1 SGHTA, CDR2 FQGNSA. V lost 1 base and J lost 2; bases outside the gene matches: 3. DNA for the CDR3: TGTGCCAGCAGCTTAGAGGGACAGTTCACAGATACGCAGTATTTT. Residues: CASSLEGQFTDTQYF.

The chain combines TRBV5-1 with TRBJ2-3; maybe TRBD2 (5 bases). CDR3 length: 14 amino acids. With 7 bases removed from V and 3 bases from J, the gap between germline ends came to 15 bases. In germline, CDR1 is SGHRS, CDR2 YFSETQ. As DNA, the CDR3 is TGCGCCAGCGGCCGGCCGGAGGAGACAGATACGCAGTATTTT. Its protein product is CASGRPEETDTQYF.

The chain links TRBV7-2 to TRBJ2-7; 8 nucleotides line up with TRBD1. CDR1 and CDR2 from the germline V gene are SGHTA and FQGNSA. After removal of 8 bases from V and 6 bases from J, the junction contained 9 bases not matched to a gene. The CDR3 loop spans 13 amino acids. The CDR3 DNA reads as TGTGCCAGCGCTAAGGACAGGGTCTCCGAGCAGTACTTC. Translation: CASAKDRVSEQYF.

The table lists this clone with a count of one. This chain's CDR3 is CASSRTSGYYNEQFF. CDR3 DNA sequence: TGTGCCAGCAGCCGGACTAGCGGGTACTACAATGAGCAGTTCTTC. The gene calls are TRBV7-2 and TRBJ2-1, with 11 bases that match TRBD2. The CDR3 sequence is 15 residues long. Germline V gene data show CDR1 as SGHTA and CDR2 as FQGNSA. V lost 5 bases, J lost 3 bases, and 3 bases stayed unmatched.

This clone has more than one count but fewer than ten. The rearrangement links TRBV4-1 to TRBJ2-5; 9 nucleotides match TRBD2. Germline lookup yields CDR1 MGHRA and CDR2 YSYEKL. V lost 0 bases and J lost 5; bases outside the gene matches: 7. The CDR3 extends over 16 amino acids. The CDR3 here is CASSQDTLAGWETQYF. The CDR3 DNA is TGCGCCAGCAGCCAAGATACGCTAGCGGGGTGGGAGACCCAGTACTTC.

The chain carries TRBV6-1 and TRBJ1-1; no reliable D call. The CDR3 length is 9 residues. Germline V gives CDR1 MNHNS, CDR2 SASEGT. The V gene lost 9 bases and the J gene lost 7 bases, with 6 bases spanning the gap. The CDR3 reads CASEGEAFF. CDR3 DNA: TGTGCCAGTGAGGGTGAAGCTTTCTTT.

The rearrangement joins TRBV21-1 to TRBJ2-2; the D segment call TRBD2 is taken from the table without a DNA check. TRBV21-1 is described as a pseudogene. This CDR3 has 20 amino acids. The CDR3 DNA reads as TGTGCCAGCAGCAAAGACGATCCTAGGCTAGCGGGAGTTCACACCGGGGAGCTGTTTTTT. It specifies CASSKDDPRLAGVHTGELFF.

The gene calls are TRBV28 and TRBJ2-7; 8 bases line up with TRBD2. The CDR3 contains 13 residues. Germline trimming cut 7 bases from V and 5 bases from J; bases unmatched to any gene: 7. Per the germline V gene, CDR1 is MDHEN and CDR2 is SYDVKM. CDR3: CASMAGGTHEQYF. DNA of the CDR3: TGTGCCAGCATGGCGGGAGGTACCCACGAGCAGTACTTC.

The genes are TRBV19 and TRBJ2-7, with TRBD2 as a possible D gene (5 bases). This CDR3 contains 11 residues. Per germline, CDR1 LNHDA and CDR2 SQIVND (reference sequence). Trimming took off 9 bases at V and 4 bases at J, with 10 bases between the two ends. CDR3 nucleotides: TGTGCCAGCAGTCGGGGATACGAGCAGTACTTC. Amino acid sequence: CASSRGYEQYF.

The V call is TRBV5-4, the J call TRBJ1-4; 8 bases are shared with TRBD1. V shed 4 bases, J shed 7 bases, and the junction held 9 bases outside the gene matches. CDR1 and CDR2 from the germline V gene are SGHNT and YYREEE (reference sequence). CDR3 length equals 15 residues. CDR3 sequence: CASSSTGGVSEKLFF. Written as DNA, the CDR3 is TGTGCCAGCAGCAGTACAGGGGGGGTCAGTGAAAAACTGTTTTTT.

The CDR3 DNA reads as TGTGCCAGCAGTACCCTCCCGACAGGGGTGGACACCATATATTTT. This translates into CASSTLPTGVDTIYF. This chain uses TRBV28 with TRBJ1-3, with TRBD1 matching 8 bases. The V gene's germline CDR1 is MDHEN and CDR2 SYDVKM. The CDR3 consists of 15 residues. With 5 bases clipped from V and 8 bases from J, the junction kept 11 bases outside the gene matches. The full variable domain, with the rest looked up from reference TRBV28 and TRBJ1-3, is DVKVTQSSRYLVKRTGEKVFLECVQDMDHENMFWYRQDPGLGLRLIYFSYDVKMKEKGDIPEGYSVSREKKERFSLILESASTNQTSMYLCASSTLPTGVDTIYFGEGSWLTVV.

V gene TRBV11-2 combines with J gene TRBJ2-1, with D maybe TRBD2 (7 bases). The germline V gene has CDR1 SGHAT and CDR2 FQNNGV. The CDR3 runs 15 residues. V was trimmed by 0 bases and J by 5 bases, leaving 11 bases between them. The CDR3 coding sequence is TGTGCCAGCAGCTTAGATGGGGGGGGCCACAATGAGCAGTTCTTC. As protein: CASSLDGGGHNEQFF.

The rearrangement links TRBV5-1 to TRBJ2-5; TRBD1 matches 7 bases. The DNA end is more similar to TRBJ2-7, so the J call may be wrong. CDR1 and CDR2 (germline): SGHRS, YFSETQ. This CDR3 region has 14 residues. The CDR3 nucleotides read TGCGCCAGCAGCCCCGGGACAGATACTAACGAGCAGTACTTC. Amino acid sequence: CASSPGTDTNEQYF.

The chain employs TRBV6-6 and TRBJ1-5; TRBD1 agrees at 7 bases. Germline CDR1 and CDR2: MNHNY and SVGAGI (reference sequence). With V trimmed by 5 bases and J by 4 bases, 5 bases remained unmatched. The CDR3 loop spans 14 amino acids. The CDR3 DNA reads as TGTGCCAGCAGTAACCCACAGGGGAATCAGCCCCAGCATTTT. Amino acids: CASSNPQGNQPQHF.

The chain recombines TRBV7-9 with TRBJ1-4; 11 bases map to TRBD1. The CDR3 covers 16 residues. After removal of 4 bases from V and 2 bases from J, the junction contained 3 bases not matched to a gene. Germline lookup yields CDR1 SEHNR and CDR2 FQNEAQ (reference sequence). In DNA form, the CDR3 reads TGTGCCAGCAGCTCAGGACAGGGGGCGACTAATGAAAAACTGTTTTTT. It yields the protein CASSSGQGATNEKLFF.

The V and J genes are TRBV25-1 and TRBJ1-3; TRBD1 matches 8 bases. Trimming took 3 bases from V and 4 from J; bases not matched to a gene: 8. Germline CDR1 is MGHDK and CDR2 is SYGVNS. This CDR3 is 16 amino acids long. The CDR3 is CASSDGRTGYGNTIYF. The CDR3 coding sequence is TGTGCCAGCAGTGATGGGAGGACAGGGTACGGAAACACCATATATTTT.